The rows below give T cell receptor beta chains drawn from one sample of a study of beta chain features in type 1 diabetes. Clones were sequenced by immunoSEQ multiplex PCR, and TCRdb holds only the in-frame ones, with some missing. In the table there are 200,000 to 250,000 clones, approximately 15% of which are singletons. Sequenced input: naive CD4+ T cells from blood. All receptors derive from a man aged 30 to 39 with type 1 diabetes. CDR3s include the opening cysteine and the closing phenylalanine or tryptophan. D genes are given only for firm matches. The size entry is marked missing in some rows and otherwise reads once, few, many or a size class.

v_call	d_call	j_call	clone_size	cdr3_aa	cdr3_nt
TRBV12-2	.	TRBJ2-6	few	CASRLVGLGANVLTF	.
TRBV25-1	TRBD2	TRBJ2-5	few	CASQVTSGAQYF	TGTGCCAGCCAAGTGACTAGCGGGGCGCAGTACTTC
TRBV5-4	TRBD2	TRBJ2-7	few	CASSGGLAGREQYF	TGTGCCAGCAGCGGGGGACTAGCGGGGAGGGAGCAGTACTTC
TRBV4-1	.	TRBJ2-7	.	CASSPGAGESYEQYF	TGCGCCAGCAGCCCGGGGGCGGGGGAGTCCTACGAGCAGTACTTC
TRBV11-2	.	TRBJ2-3	.	CASSVKTGFTDTQYF	TGTGCCAGCAGCGTAAAGACAGGTTTCACAGATACGCAGTATTTT
TRBV7-9	.	TRBJ1-2	few	CASSLADRPNYGYTF	TGTGCCAGCAGCTTAGCGGACAGACCAAACTATGGCTACACCTTC
TRBV2	.	TRBJ1-1	few	CASIKGEGTEAFF	TGTGCCAGCATAAAGGGCGAGGGCACTGAAGCTTTCTTT
TRBV7-9	.	TRBJ1-4	.	CASHTGFEEKLFF	TGTGCCAGCCATACAGGTTTCGAGGAAAAACTGTTTTTT
TRBV5-1	TRBD1	TRBJ2-7	few	CASSFLRDRAYEQYF	TGCGCCAGCAGCTTCTTGAGGGACAGGGCCTACGAGCAGTACTTC
TRBV5-1	TRBD2	TRBJ2-7	.	CASSLSAGGVYEQYF	TGCGCCAGCAGCTTGTCGGCGGGAGGGGTCTACGAGCAGTACTTC
TRBV6-5	.	TRBJ1-4	few	CASSIAGEGEKLFF	TGTGCCAGCAGTATCGCCGGGGAGGGCGAAAAACTGTTTTTT
TRBV18	.	TRBJ2-7	few	CASSPSSYEQYF	TGTGCCAGCTCACCTAGCTCCTACGAGCAGTACTTC
TRBV7-2	TRBD1	TRBJ2-1	.	CASSPTSGTGGEQFF	TGTGCCAGCAGCCCCACCTCCGGGACAGGGGGTGAGCAGTTCTTC
TRBV5-4	.	TRBJ1-4	few	CASSLDGATNEKLFF	TGTGCCAGCAGCTTGGACGGTGCAACTAATGAAAAACTGTTTTTT
TRBV30	TRBD1	TRBJ2-1	few	CAWSAHTGVDEQFF	TGTGCCTGGAGTGCGCATACAGGGGTCGATGAGCAGTTCTTC
TRBV28	.	TRBJ2-6	.	CASSFLDLGQAGANVLTF	TGTGCCAGCAGTTTCCTGGACTTAGGGCAGGCTGGGGCCAACGTCCTGACTTTC
TRBV6-6	TRBD1	TRBJ2-1	few	CASSPRRGIEFF	TGTGCCAGCAGTCCCCGCAGGGGGATAGAGTTCTTC